This TCR beta chain was retrieved from a study of blood T cell repertoires in COVID-19. As for the study in general: Sites in the United States, Italy and Spain provided acute and convalescent COVID-19 samples. The analysed material was cDNA or gDNA that came from T cells, B-cell-depleted T cells, or PBMCs.

Authors' methods: Amplification from reference gene primers served as the basis for estimated nucleated cell counts. This table comes from immunoSEQ multiplex PCR, and its TCRdb copy is limited to in-frame clones, with some not included. V, J and clone size derive from that table, while D and trimming were established from the DNA sequence. The table has roughly 250,000 clones, 75% to 85% seen once; the top ten hold approximately 4.8%. Per the germline V gene, CDR1 is MNHEY and CDR2 is SVGAGI. The CDR3 sequence is 14 residues long. V was cut by 7 bases and J by 0 bases, with 12 bases left in between.

The chain is built from TRBV6-5 and TRBJ1-1; possible D gene TRBD1, 5 bases. This sequence originates from a woman in her 70s with acute or convalescent COVID-19. Sequenced material: peripheral blood. The CDR3 DNA reads TGTGCCAGCACCGCCCGGGGGATGAACACTGAAGCTTTCTTT. Its protein product is CASTARGMNTEAFF.